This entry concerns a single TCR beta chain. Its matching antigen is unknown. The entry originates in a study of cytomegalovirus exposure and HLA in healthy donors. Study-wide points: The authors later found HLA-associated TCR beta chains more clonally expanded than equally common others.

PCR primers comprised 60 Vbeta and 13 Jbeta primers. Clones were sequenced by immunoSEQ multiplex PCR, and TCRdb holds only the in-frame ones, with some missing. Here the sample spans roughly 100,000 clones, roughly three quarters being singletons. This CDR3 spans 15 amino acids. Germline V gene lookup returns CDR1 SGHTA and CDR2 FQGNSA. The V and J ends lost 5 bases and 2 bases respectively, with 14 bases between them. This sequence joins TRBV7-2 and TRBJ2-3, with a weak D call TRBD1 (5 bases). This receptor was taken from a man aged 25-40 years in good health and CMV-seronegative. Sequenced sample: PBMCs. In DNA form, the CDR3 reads TGTGCCAGCAGCCCTACAGGTCTCACCACAGATACGCAGTATTTT. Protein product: CASSPTGLTTDTQYF.